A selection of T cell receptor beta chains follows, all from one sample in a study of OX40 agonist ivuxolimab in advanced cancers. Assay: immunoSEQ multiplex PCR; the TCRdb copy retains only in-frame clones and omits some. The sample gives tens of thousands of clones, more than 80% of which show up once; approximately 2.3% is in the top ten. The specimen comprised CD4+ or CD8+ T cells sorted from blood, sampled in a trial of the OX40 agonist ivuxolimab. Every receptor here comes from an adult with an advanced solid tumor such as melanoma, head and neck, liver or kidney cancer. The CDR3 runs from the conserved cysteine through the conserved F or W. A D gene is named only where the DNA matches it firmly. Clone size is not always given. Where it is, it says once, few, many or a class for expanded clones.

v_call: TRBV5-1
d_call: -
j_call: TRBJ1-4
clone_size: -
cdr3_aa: CASSLAASRTEKLFF
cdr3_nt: TGCGCCAGCAGCTTGGCGGCCTCCAGGACTGAAAAACTGTTTTTT

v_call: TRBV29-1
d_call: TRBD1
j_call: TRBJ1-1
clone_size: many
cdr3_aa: CSVEERTGVTEAFF
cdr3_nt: TGCAGCGTTGAAGAGCGTACAGGGGTCACTGAAGCTTTCTTT

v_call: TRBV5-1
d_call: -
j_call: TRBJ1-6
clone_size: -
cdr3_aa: CASSLDGRDYNSPLHF
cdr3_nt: TGCGCCAGCAGCTTGGACGGCAGGGACTATAATTCACCCCTCCACTTT

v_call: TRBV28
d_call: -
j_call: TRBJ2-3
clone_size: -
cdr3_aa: CASSSGTDTQYF
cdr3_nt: TGTGCCAGCAGTTCGGGCACAGATACGCAGTATTTT

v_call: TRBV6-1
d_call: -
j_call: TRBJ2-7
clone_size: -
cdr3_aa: CASIGQGRMGQYF
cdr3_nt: TGTGCCAGCATCGGCCAGGGACGGATGGGGCAGTACTTC

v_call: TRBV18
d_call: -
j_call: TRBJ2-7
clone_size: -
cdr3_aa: CASSPGGSDEQYF
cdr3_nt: TGTGCCAGCTCACCTGGGGGTTCGGACGAGCAGTACTTC

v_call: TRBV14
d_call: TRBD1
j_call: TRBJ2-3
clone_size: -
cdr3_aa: CASSPWDRGQAGELTDTQYF
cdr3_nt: TGTGCCAGCAGCCCTTGGGACAGGGGGCAAGCGGGGGAACTCACAGATACGCAGTATTTT

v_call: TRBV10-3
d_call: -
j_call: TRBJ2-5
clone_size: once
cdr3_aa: CAISESGFQETQYF
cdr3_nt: TGTGCCATCAGTGAGTCGGGGTTCCAAGAGACCCAGTACTTC

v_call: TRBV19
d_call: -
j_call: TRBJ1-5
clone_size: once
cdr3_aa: CASTRTRQGSGGFNQPQHF
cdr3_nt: TGTGCCAGTACTCGGACGCGGCAGGGGAGCGGAGGCTTCAATCAGCCCCAGCATTTT

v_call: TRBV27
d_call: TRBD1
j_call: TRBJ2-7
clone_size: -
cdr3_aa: CASSSGTGDYEQYF
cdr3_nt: TGTGCCAGCAGTTCAGGGACAGGTGATTACGAGCAGTACTTC

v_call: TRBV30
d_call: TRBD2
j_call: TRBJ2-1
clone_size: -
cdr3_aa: CAWSAGLAGDDEQFF
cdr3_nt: TGTGCCTGGAGTGCAGGACTAGCGGGGGACGATGAGCAGTTCTTC

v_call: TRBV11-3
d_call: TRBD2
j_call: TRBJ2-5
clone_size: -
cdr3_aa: CASSLGLAGGYQETQYF
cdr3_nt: TGTGCCAGCAGCCTCGGACTAGCGGGGGGGTACCAAGAGACCCAGTACTTC

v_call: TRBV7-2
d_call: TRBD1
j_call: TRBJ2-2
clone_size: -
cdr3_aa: CASSSRKGQGMGGELFF
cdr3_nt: TGTGCCAGCAGCTCCCGGAAGGGACAGGGGATGGGCGGGGAGCTGTTTTTT

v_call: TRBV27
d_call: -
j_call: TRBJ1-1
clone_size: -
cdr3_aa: CASSTREQGLMNTEAFF
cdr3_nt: TGTGCCAGCAGTACCCGGGAGCAGGGGCTTATGAACACTGAAGCTTTCTTT

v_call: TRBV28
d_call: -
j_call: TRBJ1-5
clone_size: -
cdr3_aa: CASKEMRNQPQHF
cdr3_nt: TGTGCCAGCAAAGAGATGCGAAATCAGCCCCAGCATTTT

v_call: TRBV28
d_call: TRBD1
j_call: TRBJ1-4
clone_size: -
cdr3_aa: CASSLLGTGDEKLFF
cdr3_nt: TGTGCCAGCAGTTTATTGGGGACAGGGGACGAAAAACTGTTTTTT

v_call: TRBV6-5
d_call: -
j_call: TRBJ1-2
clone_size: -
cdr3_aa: CASGNSGSYGYTF
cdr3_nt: TGTGCCAGCGGTAACTCCGGAAGCTATGGCTACACCTTC

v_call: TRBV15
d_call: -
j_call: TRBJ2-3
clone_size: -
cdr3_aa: CATSRDLSGTDTQYF
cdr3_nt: TGTGCCACCAGCAGAGATTTGAGCGGCACAGATACGCAGTATTTT

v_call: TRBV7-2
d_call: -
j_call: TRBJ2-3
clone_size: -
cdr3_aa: CASSLELEARGQYF
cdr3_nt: TGTGCCAGCAGCTTAGAACTTGAGGCTCGAGGGCAGTATTTT

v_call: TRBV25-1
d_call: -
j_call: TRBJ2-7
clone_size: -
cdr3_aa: CASSELAATYEQYF
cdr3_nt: TGTGCCAGCAGTGAACTCGCAGCAACCTACGAGCAGTACTTC